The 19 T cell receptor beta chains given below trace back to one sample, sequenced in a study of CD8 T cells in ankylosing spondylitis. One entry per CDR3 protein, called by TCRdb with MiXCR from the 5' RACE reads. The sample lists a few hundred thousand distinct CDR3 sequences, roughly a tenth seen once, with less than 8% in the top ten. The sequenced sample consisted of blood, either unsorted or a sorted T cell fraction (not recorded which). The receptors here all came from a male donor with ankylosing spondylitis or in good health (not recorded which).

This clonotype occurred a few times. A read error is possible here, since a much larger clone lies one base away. CDR3 protein: CASRGTPKEPQYF. The CDR3 nucleotides read TGTGCCAGCAGGGGGACACCTAAAGAGCCCCAGTACTTC. The chain is built from TRBV12-3 or TRBV12-4 and TRBJ2-5; a possible D gene is TRBD1 (6 bases). The CDR3 has 13 residues.

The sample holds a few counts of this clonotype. The CDR3 is CASSSSRGVYSSANVLTF. CDR3 bases: TGTGCCAGCAGCTCTTCCCGCGGGGTCTATTCTTCGGCCAACGTCCTGACTTTC. The chain joins TRBV9 to TRBJ2-6; TRBD2 is a possible D gene (6 bases). CDR3 length: 18 amino acids. CDR1 is SGDLS and CDR2 is YYNGEE in the germline V gene. Trimming cost V 4 bases and J 6 bases, with 23 bases left between them.

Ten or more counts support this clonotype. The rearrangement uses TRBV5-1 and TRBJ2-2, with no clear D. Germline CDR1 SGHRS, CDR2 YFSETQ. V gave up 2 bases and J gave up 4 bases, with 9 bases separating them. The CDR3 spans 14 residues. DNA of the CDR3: TGCGCCAGCAGCTTTAGTGTCAGCACCGGGGAGCTGTTTTTT. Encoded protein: CASSFSVSTGELFF.

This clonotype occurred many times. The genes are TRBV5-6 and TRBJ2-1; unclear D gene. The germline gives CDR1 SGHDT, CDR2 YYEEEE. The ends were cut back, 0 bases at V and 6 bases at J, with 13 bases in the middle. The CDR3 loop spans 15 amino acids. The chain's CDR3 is CASSLGPTLANEQFF. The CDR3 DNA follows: TGTGCCAGCAGCTTGGGGCCGACCCTGGCCAATGAGCAGTTCTTC.

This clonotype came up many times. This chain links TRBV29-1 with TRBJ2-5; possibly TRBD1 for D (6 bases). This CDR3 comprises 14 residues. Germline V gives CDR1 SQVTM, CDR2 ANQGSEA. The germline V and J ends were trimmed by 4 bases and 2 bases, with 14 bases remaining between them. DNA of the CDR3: TGCAGCGTTGGAGGTCTTGGACAGCAAGAGACCCAGTACTTC. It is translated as CSVGGLGQQETQYF.

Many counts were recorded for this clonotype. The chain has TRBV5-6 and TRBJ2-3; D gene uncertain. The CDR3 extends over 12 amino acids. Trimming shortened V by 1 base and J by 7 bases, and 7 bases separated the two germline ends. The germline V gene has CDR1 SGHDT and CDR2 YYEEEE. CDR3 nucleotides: TGTGCCAGCAGCTTGTACGCCTATACGCAGTATTTT. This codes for CASSLYAYTQYF.

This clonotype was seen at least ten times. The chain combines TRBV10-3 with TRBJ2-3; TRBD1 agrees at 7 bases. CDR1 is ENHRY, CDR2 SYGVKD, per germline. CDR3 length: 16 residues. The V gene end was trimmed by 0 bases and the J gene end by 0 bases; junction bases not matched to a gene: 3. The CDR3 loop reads CAISESWDRSTDTQYF. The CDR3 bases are TGTGCCATCAGTGAGTCCTGGGACAGAAGCACAGATACGCAGTATTTT.

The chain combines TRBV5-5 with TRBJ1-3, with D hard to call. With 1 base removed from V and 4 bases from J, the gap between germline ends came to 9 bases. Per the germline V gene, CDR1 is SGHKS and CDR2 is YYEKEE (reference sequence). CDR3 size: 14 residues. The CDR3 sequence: CASSLWTIGNTIYF. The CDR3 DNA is TGTGCCAGCAGCTTGTGGACCATCGGAAACACCATATATTTT.

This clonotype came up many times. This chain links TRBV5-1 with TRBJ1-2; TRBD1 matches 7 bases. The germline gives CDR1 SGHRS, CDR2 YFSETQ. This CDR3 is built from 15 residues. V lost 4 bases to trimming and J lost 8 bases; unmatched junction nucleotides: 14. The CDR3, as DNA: TGCGCCAGCAGCCAAGCGGACTTCCAGGGGGACGGCTACACCTTC. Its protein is CASSQADFQGDGYTF.

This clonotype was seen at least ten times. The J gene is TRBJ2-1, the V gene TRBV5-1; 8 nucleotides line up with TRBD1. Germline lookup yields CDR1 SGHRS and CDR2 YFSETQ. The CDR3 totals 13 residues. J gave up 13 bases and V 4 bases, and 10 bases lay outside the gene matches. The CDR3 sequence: CASSLNLDRAQFF. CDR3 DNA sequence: TGCGCCAGCAGCCTAAATCTGGACAGGGCACAGTTCTTC.

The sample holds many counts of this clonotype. CDR3 residues: CASSLGSRSTSTDTQYF. The CDR3 nucleotides read TGTGCCAGCAGCTTAGGGAGTCGGTCCACTAGCACAGATACGCAGTATTTT. The chain combines TRBV7-9 with TRBJ2-3; D gene unclear. V was trimmed by 1 base and J by 0 bases, leaving 14 bases between them. Germline values: CDR1 SEHNR, CDR2 FQNEAQ (reference sequence). There are 17 residues in the CDR3.

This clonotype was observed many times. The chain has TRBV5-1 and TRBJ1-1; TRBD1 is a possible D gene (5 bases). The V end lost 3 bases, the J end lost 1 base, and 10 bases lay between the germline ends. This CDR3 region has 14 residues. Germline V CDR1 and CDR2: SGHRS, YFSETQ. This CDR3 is CASSSAGGNTEAFF. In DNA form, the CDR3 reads TGCGCCAGCAGCTCGGCGGGGGGGAACACTGAAGCTTTCTTT.

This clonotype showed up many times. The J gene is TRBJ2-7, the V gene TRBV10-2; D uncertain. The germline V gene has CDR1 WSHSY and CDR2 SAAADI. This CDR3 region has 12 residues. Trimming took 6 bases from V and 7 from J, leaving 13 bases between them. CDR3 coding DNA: TGCGCCAGCAGCCTGGACGTTTTTGAGCAGTACTTC. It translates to CASSLDVFEQYF.

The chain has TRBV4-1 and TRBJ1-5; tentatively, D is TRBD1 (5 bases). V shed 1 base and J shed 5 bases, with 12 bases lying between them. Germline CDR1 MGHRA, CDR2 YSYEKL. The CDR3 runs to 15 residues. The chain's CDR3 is CASSQVGPGHQPQHF. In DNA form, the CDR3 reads TGCGCCAGCAGCCAAGTGGGGCCAGGGCATCAGCCCCAGCATTTT.

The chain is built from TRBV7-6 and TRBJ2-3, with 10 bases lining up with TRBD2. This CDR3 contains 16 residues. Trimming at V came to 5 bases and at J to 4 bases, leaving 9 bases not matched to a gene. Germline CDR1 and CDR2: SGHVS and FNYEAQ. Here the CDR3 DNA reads TGTGCCAGCAGCCTCCAGCGGGAGGGCCCCGCAGATACGCAGTATTTT. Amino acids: CASSLQREGPADTQYF.

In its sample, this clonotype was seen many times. The CDR3 nucleotides are TGTGCCAGCAGTGAAGTTGGGGCGGGGGGGAAAAACATTCAGTACTTC. It encodes CASSEVGAGGKNIQYF. This sequence joins TRBV25-1 and TRBJ2-4, with TRBD2 identical over 9 bases. Germline V gives CDR1 MGHDK, CDR2 SYGVNS. V was pared by 2 bases and J by 4 bases, with 6 bases of the junction left unmatched. The CDR3 totals 16 residues.

The CDR3 is CASSNRGREEWGNEKLFF. Here the CDR3 DNA reads TGTGCCAGCAGCAATCGAGGCAGGGAAGAATGGGGTAATGAAAAACTGTTTTTT. The chain couples TRBV21-1 to TRBJ1-4; TRBD1, the table's D call, lacks a check against the DNA. TRBV21-1 is a pseudogene segment. The CDR3 consists of 18 residues.

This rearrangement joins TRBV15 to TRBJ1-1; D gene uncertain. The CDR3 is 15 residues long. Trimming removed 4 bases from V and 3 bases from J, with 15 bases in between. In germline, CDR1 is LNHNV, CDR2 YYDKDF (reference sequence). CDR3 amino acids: CATSTHKGGYTEAFF. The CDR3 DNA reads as TGTGCCACCAGCACACACAAGGGCGGGTACACTGAAGCTTTCTTT.

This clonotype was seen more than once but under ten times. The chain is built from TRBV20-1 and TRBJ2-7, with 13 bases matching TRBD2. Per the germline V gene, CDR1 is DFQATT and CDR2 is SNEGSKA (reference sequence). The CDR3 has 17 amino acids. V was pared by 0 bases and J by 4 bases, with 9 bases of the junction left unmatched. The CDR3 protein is CSARDYATSGRKYEQYF. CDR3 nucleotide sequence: TGCAGTGCTAGAGATTACGCGACTAGCGGGAGGAAATACGAGCAGTACTTC.